One sample yielded the 15 T cell receptor beta chains listed below, sequenced in a study of blood T cell repertoires in COVID-19. The method was immunoSEQ multiplex PCR; TCRdb's version includes in-frame clones alone and lacks a portion of them. The sample carries about 14,000 clones, 87% recorded once. Sequencing input: peripheral blood. The receptors shown here come from a human donor with active COVID-19. The donor label of this sample is uncertain.

The chain joins TRBV15 to TRBJ2-7; 14 bases match TRBD2. V lost 0 bases to trimming and J lost 4 bases; unmatched junction nucleotides: 8. The CDR3 spans 18 residues. The V gene's germline CDR1 is LNHNV and CDR2 YYDKDF (reference sequence). CDR3 DNA: TGTGCCACCAGCAGAGAGAACTACAGGACTAGCGGGGGGTACGAGCAGTACTTC. Translating gives CATSRENYRTSGGYEQYF.

The rearrangement uses TRBV2 and TRBJ1-1; tentatively, D is TRBD1 (5 bases). The ends were cut back, 3 bases at V and 4 bases at J, with 15 bases in the middle. Germline V gene data show CDR1 as SNHLY and CDR2 as FYNNEI. This CDR3 has 15 amino acids. In DNA form, the CDR3 reads TGTGCCAGCAGTGATGAAGGGGCCGGGGGCACTGAAGCTTTCTTT. This sequence encodes CASSDEGAGGTEAFF.

This chain joins TRBV29-1 and TRBJ2-7, with 8 positions matching TRBD1. Trimming at V came to 7 bases and at J to 5 bases, leaving 7 bases not matched to a gene. The germline V gene encodes CDR1 SQVTM and CDR2 ANQGSEA. The CDR3 runs 12 residues. In DNA form, the CDR3 reads TGCAGCGCCGGACAGGGATCGCACGAGCAGTACTTC. Translated, it gives CSAGQGSHEQYF.

The genes are TRBV10-1 and TRBJ1-3; tentatively, D is TRBD1 (6 bases). This CDR3 has 15 residues. Trimming removed 6 bases at V and 0 bases at J, with 12 bases between. CDR1 is WNHNN, CDR2 SYGVQD, per germline (reference sequence). For the CDR3, the DNA is TGCGCCAGCAGCCGGGACAAAAGCTCTGGAAACACCATATATTTT. Its translation is CASSRDKSSGNTIYF.

This chain connects TRBV7-9 to TRBJ1-4; D call uncertain. CDR3 length: 14 residues. In germline, CDR1 is SEHNR, CDR2 FQNEAQ (reference sequence). V was clipped by 3 bases and J by 0 bases, with 5 bases between them. CDR3 protein: CASSFGATNEKLFF. The DNA for the CDR3 is TGTGCCAGCAGCTTCGGTGCAACTAATGAAAAACTGTTTTTT.

In its sample, this clone was seen a few times. The chain links TRBV10-1 to TRBJ2-1; 9 bases align to TRBD2. Trimming cost V 0 bases and J 3 bases; bases outside gene matches: 0. This CDR3 spans 15 amino acids. Germline V gives CDR1 WNHNN, CDR2 SYGVQD (reference sequence). CDR3 nucleotides: TGCGCCAGCAGTGAGTCAGCGGGGGGCTACAATGAGCAGTTCTTC. This sequence encodes CASSESAGGYNEQFF.

This clone came up a few times. This rearrangement joins TRBV18 to TRBJ2-5, with D perhaps TRBD1 (5 bases). CDR3 length: 15 residues. The germline V gene has CDR1 KGHSH and CDR2 LQKENI. V was clipped by 4 bases and J by 5 bases, with 17 bases between them. The CDR3 spells CASSQEQGAMETQYF. Written as DNA, the CDR3 is TGTGCCAGCTCACAGGAGCAGGGCGCGATGGAGACCCAGTACTTC.

The chain uses TRBV6-1 and TRBJ1-2, with D possibly matching TRBD1 (5 bases). The CDR3 is 15 amino acids. Germline V gene sequence: CDR1 MNHNS, CDR2 SASEGT. V was cut by 1 base and J by 5 bases, with 14 bases left in between. In DNA form, the CDR3 reads TGTGCCAGCAGTGAAGGTGCAGGGCCAGGATATGGCTACACCTTC. Residues: CASSEGAGPGYGYTF.

The chain links TRBV19 to TRBJ2-1; tentative D call: TRBD2 (6 bases). Trimming left V 6 bases short and J 8 bases short, with 20 bases between. CDR1 LNHDA and CDR2 SQIVND come from the germline V gene (reference sequence). The CDR3 has 15 residues. Written as DNA, the CDR3 is TGTGCCAGTAGCCACCGTAGCGGTTTGCCCTATGAGCAGTTCTTC. Its translation: CASSHRSGLPYEQFF.

The chain couples TRBV5-8 to TRBJ2-7, with TRBD1 matching over 9 bases. CDR3 length equals 16 residues. Trimming at V came to 0 bases and at J to 3 bases, leaving 7 bases not matched to a gene. The germline gives CDR1 SGHTS, CDR2 YDEGEE. CDR3 amino acids: CASSLELGQGVYEQYF. The CDR3 DNA reads as TGTGCCAGCAGCTTGGAATTGGGACAGGGAGTCTACGAGCAGTACTTC.

The CDR3 region is CASSLNQGPAFF. CDR3 coding DNA: TGTGCCAGCAGTTTAAACCAGGGTCCAGCTTTCTTT. The chain has TRBV12-3 or TRBV12-4 and TRBJ1-1, with a weak D call TRBD1 (5 bases). The CDR3 consists of 12 residues. The germline V and J ends were trimmed by 2 bases and 10 bases, with 11 bases remaining between them.

The chain carries TRBV4-2 and TRBJ2-7; 8 positions match TRBD2. The V gene end was trimmed by 2 bases and the J gene end by 3 bases; junction bases not matched to a gene: 3. This CDR3 spans 14 amino acids. The germline CDR1 and CDR2 sequences are LGHNA and YNFKEQ. The CDR3 DNA sequence: TGTGCCAGCAGCCAACTTCGGGAGGGCTACGAGCAGTACTTC. This codes for CASSQLREGYEQYF.

The chain recombines TRBV28 with TRBJ1-1; 7 nucleotides align to TRBD1. The trim removed 1 base at V and 1 base at J, leaving 3 bases unmatched. Germline lookup yields CDR1 MDHEN and CDR2 SYDVKM. CDR3 length equals 15 residues. CDR3 amino acids: CASSLSRQGNTEAFF. The CDR3 coding sequence is TGTGCCAGCAGTTTATCCCGACAGGGGAACACTGAAGCTTTCTTT.

The chain couples TRBV15 to TRBJ2-3; a possible D gene is TRBD2 (5 bases). The length of the CDR3 is 16 residues. Germline values: CDR1 LNHNV, CDR2 YYDKDF (reference sequence). Trimming took off 0 bases at V and 1 base at J, with 11 bases between the two ends. CDR3 DNA: TGTGCCACCAGCAGAGAGTCCGGGGTCCGCACAGATACGCAGTATTTT. Its translation is CATSRESGVRTDTQYF.

The chain carries TRBV6-5 and TRBJ2-7, with D maybe TRBD2 (5 bases). Germline assignment: CDR1 MNHEY and CDR2 SVGAGI. CDR3 length: 14 residues. V lost 6 bases to trimming and J lost 4 bases, with 16 bases between them. The CDR3 is CASRMSRGGYEQYF. CDR3 DNA sequence: TGTGCCAGCAGAATGTCGCGCGGCGGGTACGAGCAGTACTTC.